The 13 T cell receptor beta chains below come from one sample, sequenced in a study of blood T cell repertoires in COVID-19. Assay: immunoSEQ multiplex PCR; the TCRdb copy retains only in-frame clones and omits some. This table holds over 200,000 clones, about 89% found once. Sequences were obtained from PBMCs or T cells enriched from blood (not recorded which). All receptors derive from a man in his forties or fifties who had recovered from COVID-19.

The rearrangement joins TRBV4-2 to TRBJ1-1; 9 bases fit TRBD1. Germline loops: CDR1 LGHNA, CDR2 YNFKEQ. This CDR3 has 13 residues. J was trimmed by 9 bases and V by 4 bases; bases with no gene match: 6. CDR3: CASSLGQGLQAFF. Written as DNA, the CDR3 is TGTGCCAGCAGCCTTGGACAGGGGTTGCAAGCTTTCTTT.

This chain connects TRBV7-3 to TRBJ1-1; D is undetermined. This CDR3 is 14 amino acids long. V lost 0 bases and J 10 bases, leaving 15 bases between the germline ends. Germline V gene lookup returns CDR1 SGHTA and CDR2 FQGTGA. CDR3 nucleotides: TGTGCCAGCAGCTTAACGGGCCTACCGTCGCGAGCTTTCTTT. This gives the protein CASSLTGLPSRAFF.

This clone was recorded only once. The chain is built from TRBV19 and TRBJ2-1, with D tentatively TRBD1 (6 bases). The V end lost 5 bases, the J end lost 12 bases, and 14 bases lay between the germline ends. The germline gives CDR1 LNHDA, CDR2 SQIVND (reference sequence). The CDR3 spans 12 residues. The CDR3 here is CASSPIQGWQFF. CDR3 sequence (DNA): TGTGCCAGTAGTCCGATACAGGGTTGGCAGTTCTTC.

The rearrangement joins TRBV20-1 to TRBJ1-1; no firm D call. Germline loops: CDR1 DFQATT, CDR2 SNEGSKA (reference sequence). Trimming took off 8 bases at V and 0 bases at J, with 4 bases between the two ends. CDR3 length equals 10 residues. CDR3 DNA: TGCAGTTCCATGAACACTGAAGCTTTCTTT. Its translation: CSSMNTEAFF.

V is TRBV7-2 and J is TRBJ1-1, with D possibly being TRBD1 (5 bases). V lost 0 bases, J lost 3 bases, and 17 bases lay in between. This CDR3 region has 17 residues. Germline V gene lookup returns CDR1 SGHTA and CDR2 FQGNSA. This CDR3 is CASSLALLAGRDTEAFF. The CDR3 DNA reads as TGTGCCAGCAGCTTAGCGCTTTTGGCAGGCAGGGACACTGAAGCTTTCTTT.

This clone was counted between two and nine times. The chain joins TRBV6-5 to TRBJ1-1; 12 bases map to TRBD1. The junction had 8 bases not matched to a gene; V was cut back by 6 bases and J by 12 bases. This CDR3 comprises 13 residues. In germline, CDR1 is MNHEY, CDR2 SVGAGI. This CDR3 reads CASSGPGQGASFF. CDR3 coding DNA: TGTGCCAGCAGCGGTCCGGGACAGGGGGCTTCTTTCTTT.

The V and J genes are TRBV7-2 and TRBJ1-5, with D perhaps matching TRBD1 (5 bases). Germline loops: CDR1 SGHTA, CDR2 FQGNSA. CDR3 length: 16 residues. V gave up 5 bases and J gave up 2 bases, with 16 bases separating them. CDR3 sequence reads: CASSPTGGYGNQPQHF. The CDR3 DNA sequence: TGTGCCAGCAGCCCGACCGGGGGTTATGGCAATCAGCCCCAGCATTTT.

This chain joins TRBV5-1 and TRBJ1-2; TRBD1 aligns across 8 bases. The CDR3 length is 16 residues. CDR1 is SGHRS and CDR2 is YFSETQ in the germline V gene. Unmatched junction bases numbered 16, after V lost 4 bases and J lost 8 bases. The CDR3 nucleotides read TGCGCCAGCAGCCCCGGGACAGGTTTCGTTCCGCTGGGCTACACCTTC. Protein sequence: CASSPGTGFVPLGYTF.

V and J are TRBV7-2 and TRBJ2-1, with 11 nucleotides matching TRBD2. Germline V gives CDR1 SGHTA, CDR2 FQGNSA. Trimming took 4 bases from V and 14 from J; bases not matched to a gene: 4. The length of the CDR3 is 12 residues. The CDR3 nucleotides are TGTGCCAGCAGCTCGACTAGCGGGGTCAAGTTCTTC. Translating gives CASSSTSGVKFF.

This clone appeared a single time. The gene calls are TRBV6-1 and TRBJ2-3; D is possibly TRBD2 (5 bases). V lost 2 bases and J lost 6, with 21 bases in between. The CDR3 loop spans 17 amino acids. Germline-derived CDR1 and CDR2 are MNHNS and SASEGT. CDR3 sequence (DNA): TGTGCCAGCAGTGAACCGGGAAGTCCGTACTCGGGGGATACGCAGTATTTT. As protein: CASSEPGSPYSGDTQYF.

The CDR3 sequence: CASRMTSGGGNEQFF. CDR3 coding DNA: TGTGCCAGCAGAATGACTAGCGGGGGAGGCAATGAGCAGTTCTTC. The chain recombines TRBV6-5 with TRBJ2-1; 12 bases line up with TRBD2. After removal of 6 bases from V and 6 bases from J, the junction contained 6 bases not matched to a gene. CDR1 and CDR2 from the germline V gene are MNHEY and SVGAGI. The CDR3 totals 15 residues.

The chain employs TRBV28 and TRBJ2-7; D is perhaps TRBD1 (5 bases). V shed 1 base and J shed 7 bases, with 14 bases lying between them. The length of the CDR3 is 14 residues. CDR1 MDHEN and CDR2 SYDVKM come from the germline V gene. CDR3 in amino acids: CASSLLAGRHEQYF. CDR3 nucleotide sequence: TGTGCCAGCAGTTTATTGGCAGGGCGTCATGAGCAGTACTTC.

V gene TRBV18 combines with J gene TRBJ1-1; 8 positions match TRBD1. The CDR3 loop spans 17 amino acids. From germline, CDR1 is KGHSH and CDR2 LQKENI. V lost 5 bases and J lost 0; bases outside the gene matches: 11. CDR3 protein: CASSARQGQGVNTEAFF. DNA of the CDR3: TGTGCCAGCTCAGCGAGACAGGGGCAGGGTGTGAACACTGAAGCTTTCTTT.